These 10 T cell receptor beta chains were sequenced from one sample in a study of response to subunit inactivated influenza vaccine. TCRdb called the RT-PCR reads again in MiXCR, with one record for every CDR3 protein. The data show about half a million distinct CDR3 sequences, 25% seen once. Material: CD4+ T cells sorted from PBMCs, obtained roughly 5 days after vaccination. The receptors come from a man aged 45 to 65 who received an inactivated influenza vaccine.

This clonotype showed up just a few times. V is TRBV19 and J is TRBJ1-1; D is perhaps TRBD1 (6 bases). Germline lookup yields CDR1 LNHDA and CDR2 SQIVND (reference sequence). The V end was cut by 4 bases, the J end by 5 bases, with 11 bases between. CDR3 length equals 13 residues. CDR3 coding DNA: TGTGCCAGTAGTACCCGACAGGTGACTGAAGCTTTCTTT. Its protein is CASSTRQVTEAFF.

This chain links TRBV20-1 with TRBJ2-7, with 8 bases aligning to TRBD2. V gave up 2 bases and J gave up 2 bases; unmatched junction bases: 2. CDR1 is DFQATT, CDR2 SNEGSKA, per germline (reference sequence). The CDR3 spans 13 residues. The CDR3 spells CSARRTSTYEQYF. The DNA for the CDR3 is TGCAGTGCTAGACGGACTAGCACCTACGAGCAGTACTTC.

This clonotype came up a few times. The V call is TRBV5-1, the J call TRBJ2-5, with D perhaps matching TRBD1 or TRBD2 (5 bases each). This CDR3 region has 15 residues. The germline V and J ends were trimmed by 0 bases and 2 bases, with 11 bases remaining between them. Germline CDR1 and CDR2: SGHRS and YFSETQ. The CDR3 loop is CASSLVGTKQETQYF. CDR3 nucleotides: TGCGCCAGCAGCTTGGTCGGGACGAAACAAGAGACCCAGTACTTC.

This chain joins TRBV10-2 and TRBJ2-7; a weak D match, TRBD2 (6 bases). The V gene's germline CDR1 is WSHSY and CDR2 SAAADI. The CDR3 spans 13 residues. V dropped 3 bases and J dropped 4 bases, with 10 bases sitting between them. The CDR3 protein is CASSDGAGYEQYF. Here the CDR3 DNA reads TGCGCCAGCAGTGACGGGGCGGGGTACGAGCAGTACTTC.

Note on this clonotype: This may stem from a read error, because a much larger clone lies one nucleotide away. The chain recombines TRBV18 with TRBJ2-7; possibly TRBD1 for D (6 bases). Per the germline V gene, CDR1 is KGHSH and CDR2 is LQKENI. This CDR3 has 14 amino acids. Trimming cost V 1 base and J 5 bases, with 12 bases left between them. The CDR3 DNA sequence: TGTGCCAGCTCACCACGGATACAGGGAAACGAGCAGTACTTC. Encoded protein: CASSPRIQGNEQYF. The variable domain in full, with the rest retrieved from reference TRBV18 and TRBJ2-7, is NAGVMQNPRHLVRRRGQEARLRCSPMKGHSHVYWYRQLPEEGLKFMVYLQKENIIDESGMPKERFSAEFPKEGPSILRIQQVVRGDSAAYFCASSPRIQGNEQYFGPGTRLTVT.

The gene calls are TRBV7-2 and TRBJ2-5; 7 nucleotides agree with TRBD1. The CDR3 is 14 residues long. The germline CDR1 and CDR2 sequences are SGHTA and FQGNSA. After removal of 5 bases from V and 4 bases from J, the junction contained 7 bases not matched to a gene. CDR3 sequence reads: CASSPSGQLETQYF. The CDR3 nucleotides read TGTGCCAGCAGCCCCTCGGGACAGTTAGAGACCCAGTACTTC.

In DNA, the CDR3 is TGTGCCAGCAGCCCCTCGATACTACGGGGGGCAACTAGCACAGATACGCAGTATTTT. It translates to CASSPSILRGATSTDTQYF. The chain links TRBV14 to TRBJ2-3, with D possibly TRBD2 on 7 matching bases. The CDR3 contains 19 residues. The germline gives CDR1 SGHDN, CDR2 FVKESK. V lost 4 bases and J 0 bases, leaving 23 bases between the germline ends.

This clonotype occurred many times. V gene TRBV12-3 or TRBV12-4 combines with J gene TRBJ2-1; a possible D gene is TRBD1 (6 bases). Trimming removed 4 bases at V and 12 bases at J, with 19 bases between. There are 14 residues in the CDR3. This CDR3 is CASSSQTTGFMQFF. In DNA, the CDR3 is TGTGCCAGCAGTTCACAGACTACAGGGTTTATGCAGTTCTTC.

This clonotype has more than one count but fewer than ten. This may stem from a read error, because a much larger clone lies one nucleotide away. The V gene is TRBV6-5, the J gene TRBJ2-2; 9 nucleotides match TRBD1. CDR3 length equals 18 residues. The germline V gene encodes CDR1 MNHEY and CDR2 SVGAGI. The CDR3 here is CASSYHHRGLKDTGELSF. The CDR3 region has the DNA TGTGCCAGCAGTTACCATCACAGGGGGCTTAAGGACACCGGGGAGCTGTCTTTT.

The J gene is TRBJ1-2, the V gene TRBV4-3; D gene ambiguous. The CDR3 contains 15 residues. Trimming took off 0 bases at V and 5 bases at J, with 13 bases between the two ends. CDR1 LGHNA and CDR2 YSLEER come from the germline V gene. The CDR3 loop reads CASSQDWGAPYGYTF. DNA for the CDR3: TGCGCCAGCAGCCAAGATTGGGGAGCTCCTTATGGCTACACCTTC.